This T cell receptor beta chain was obtained from a study of T cell responses to AZD1222 COVID-19 vaccine. Study-level points and caveats: There were mostly white British donors and more females than males, and clonal diversity was possibly underestimated. Repertoire sampling was restricted to post-peak T cell response timepoints. Just a handful of people given AZD1222 tested seropositive at baseline.

The CDR3 totals 16 residues. A note on this clone: The antigen is undetermined.

Sequencing was performed with immunoSEQ multiplex PCR; in TCRdb, only in-frame clones are kept and a portion is missing. This table holds 120,000 or so clones, 84% found once. The sequencing here drew on peripheral blood, taken 28 days after the second AZD1222 dose. This chain joins TRBV21-1 and TRBJ1-4. TRBV21-1 corresponds to a pseudogene. This TCR was recovered from an adult who received the AZD1222 COVID-19 vaccine. The CDR3 reads CASSGPAGTDREKLFF. In nucleotides, the CDR3 is TGTGCCAGCAGCGGCCCCGCGGGGACGGACCGTGAAAAACTGTTTTTT.